This record covers a single TCR beta chain. Its antigen is unknown. The input lacks base qualities; no much larger clone sits a single base away. This sample stems from a study of OX40 agonist ivuxolimab in advanced cancers. For the wider study: Ivuxolimab was an agonistic, fully human IgG2 monoclonal antibody directed against OX40 (CD134), a costimulatory receptor. Intravenous ivuxolimab was administered to patients every 2 weeks at six dose levels: 0.01, 0.1, 0.3, 1.5, 3 and 10 mg/kg. Of the approximately 50 patients in dose escalation, about 19 had hepatocellular carcinoma, some 15 had melanoma, 9 had renal cell carcinoma and 9 had head and neck cancer. In the dose-escalation cohort, over 65% of patients were male, and the mean age was approximately 55 years, with a range of about 20 to 79. Patients were allowed to have had prior anti-PD-1, anti-PD-L1 or anti-CTLA-4 therapy, and more than 30% of the dose-escalation patients had previously received checkpoint inhibitors. Partial responses were achieved by three dose-escalation patients, of whom one had hepatocellular carcinoma and two had cutaneous melanoma. Peripheral TCRbeta sequencing aimed to test whether ivuxolimab altered TCR sequence diversity and caused clonal T-cell expansion. The paper reports the monotherapy dose-escalation portion (N of about 50 patients) of the phase I ivuxolimab trial.

From cysteine to phenylalanine, the CDR3 is 15 amino acids long. Solely the CDR3 DNA is kept, with 45 bases framed from the first base. Sequences MNHEY (CDR1) and SVGAGI (CDR2) are obtained from the germline V gene. V is cut by 5 bases and J by 0 bases, and the space between the germline ends is 8 bases. Beyond this particular receptor, the publication reports: On average, CD8+ T cells showed more expanded clones than CD4+ T cells after ivuxolimab. Low levels of normalized T-cell clonal expansion were also seen in some patients who did not respond. At doses from 0.1 to 3.0 mg/kg, clonal expansion was seen in both CD4+ and CD8+ blood T cells between baseline and week 6. The antigen specificity of the clonally expanded peripheral T cells was not determined. In the 0.1-3.0 mg/kg groups, partial responders had among the lowest normalized peripheral clonal expansion, particularly in CD8+ T cells.

To sequence the TCRbeta CDR3 region, genomic DNA was isolated from the sorted cells. TCRbeta CDR3 regions were sequenced using the immunoSEQ Assay. In TCRdb, the immuneACCESS table is reduced to in-frame sequences with V and J assigned. These tables do not hold every clone; where another copy was compared, an unresolved V gene accounts for under half, and the others remain unexplained. Across this sample there are about 27,000 clones, with about 81% seen only once. The ten largest make up over 20% of the sample. The trial excluded patients who had a history of autoimmune disease or who were on systemic immunosuppression. In every dose cohort, peripheral blood was drawn for TCR sequencing at baseline, cycle 4 day 1, and cycle 7 day 1. Samples came from an open-label, multicenter, first-in-human phase I dose-escalation trial of ivuxolimab. Adults with locally advanced or metastatic melanoma, renal cell carcinoma, hepatocellular carcinoma or head and neck squamous cell carcinoma were enrolled in the trial. Before TCR sequencing, CD4+ T cells and CD8+ T cells were sorted from peripheral blood as separate populations.

The sequence was collected from an adult with an advanced solid tumor such as melanoma, head and neck, liver or kidney cancer. This specimen was CD4+ or CD8+ T cells sorted from blood, taken in a trial of the OX40 agonist ivuxolimab. The V and J segments used are TRBV6-5 and TRBJ2-6, with no confidently assigned D gene. The sequenced DNA: TGTGCCAGCAGTGTCGACCCCTCTGGGGCCAACGTCCTGACTTTC. Protein translation: CASSVDPSGANVLTF.